This is a list of T cell receptor beta chains from one sample in a study of blood T cells in healthy people across ages. TCRdb analysed the 5' RACE reads with MiXCR anew, one entry per CDR3 protein. The sample has around 1.7 million distinct CDR3 sequences, about 28% seen once. Sequenced sample: blood. The receptors were sampled from a woman aged 25 to 39 in good health. CDR3s include the opening cysteine and the closing phenylalanine or tryptophan. The D gene is left open where the match is weak. A row's size may be missing; if present it is once, few, many or a size class.

d_gene	v_gene	abundance	j_gene	CDR3aa	CDR3nt
NA	TRBV19	NA	TRBJ1-5	CASSIPGADQPQHF	TGTGCCAGTAGCATCCCAGGGGCTGATCAGCCCCAGCATTTT
TRBD1	TRBV5-1	once	TRBJ1-4	CASSPPRGQTKEKLFF	TGCGCCAGCAGCCCCCCCAGGGGACAGACTAAAGAAAAACTGTTTTTT
NA	TRBV20-1	NA	TRBJ1-1	CSAYIPGTNTEAFF	TGCAGTGCTTATATTCCAGGAACGAACACTGAAGCTTTCTTT
NA	TRBV18	NA	TRBJ2-5	CASSPPGGRKETQYF	TGTGCCAGCTCACCACCCGGGGGGCGGAAGGAGACCCAGTACTTC
NA	TRBV4-3	few	TRBJ1-6	CASSQVRQGNSPLHF	TGCGCCAGCAGCCAAGTTCGGCAGGGGAATTCACCCCTCCACTTT
NA	TRBV6-6	NA	TRBJ2-5	CASSLQGTPGTQYF	TGTGCCAGCTCGCTTCAAGGGACCCCCGGGACCCAGTACTTC
NA	TRBV4-1	NA	TRBJ1-2	CASSQGRGTYGYTF	TGCGCCAGCAGCCAAGGCCGGGGGACCTATGGCTACACCTTC
NA	TRBV4-2	many	TRBJ2-7	CASSQSVSPAYEQYF	TGTGCCAGCAGCCAGTCCGTGTCCCCAGCCTACGAGCAGTACTTC
NA	TRBV6-5	NA	TRBJ2-1	CASSSGRTETYNEQFF	TGTGCCAGCAGTTCGGGGAGGACAGAAACCTACAATGAGCAGTTCTTC
NA	TRBV2	few	TRBJ2-3	CASSEAPRAADTQYF	TGTGCCAGCAGTGAAGCGCCCAGGGCCGCAGATACGCAGTATTTT
TRBD2	TRBV27	few	TRBJ2-7	CASRDSGAGVEQYF	TGTGCCAGCAGGGATAGCGGGGCGGGGGTCGAGCAGTACTTC
NA	TRBV3-1	few	TRBJ2-7	CASSAGGHVYEQYF	TGTGCCAGCAGCGCTGGGGGACACGTCTACGAGCAGTACTTC
NA	TRBV3-1	NA	TRBJ2-1	CASSGRLKSGNEQFF	TGTGCCAGCAGCGGACGACTAAAAAGTGGCAATGAGCAGTTCTTC
TRBD2	TRBV5-1	NA	TRBJ2-3	CASSLLSSGGYSDTQYF	TGCGCCAGCAGCTTGTTGAGTAGCGGGGGTTACTCAGATACGCAGTATTTT
TRBD2	TRBV20-1	many	TRBJ2-1	CSARSGTSGANNEQFF	TGCAGTGCTAGGAGCGGGACTAGCGGGGCAAACAATGAGCAGTTCTTC